Shown below are 21 T cell receptor beta chains from a single sample sequenced in a study of shared clonotypes between healthy human individuals. The protocol was immunoSEQ multiplex PCR, while the TCRdb copy is restricted to in-frame clones and leaves out a portion. Of a few hundred thousand clones listed, about 96% were seen once; the top ten hold 0.32%. Sequences were obtained from memory CD8+ T cells sorted from blood. Subset described: CD45RO+ cells pooled with CCR7-negative TemRA cells. All receptors derive from a man aged 25-40 years in good health.

This chain joins TRBV5-8 and TRBJ1-5; 8 bases are shared with TRBD1. This CDR3 is 13 amino acids long. The germline CDR1 and CDR2 sequences are SGHTS and YDEGEE. J was trimmed by 4 bases and V by 9 bases; bases with no gene match: 6. The CDR3 loop is CATTGGGNQPQHF. For the CDR3, the DNA is TGTGCCACCACAGGGGGGGGGAATCAGCCCCAGCATTTT.

On this clone: This CDR3 is also generated by other DNA sequences in the sample. The chain links TRBV30 to TRBJ2-7; 11 nucleotides line up with TRBD1. V lost 0 bases and J lost 3; bases outside the gene matches: 1. This CDR3 spans 14 amino acids. CDR1 and CDR2 from the germline V gene are GTSNPN and SVGIG (reference sequence). In DNA form, the CDR3 reads TGTGCCTGGAGTGTAGGGACAGGGGGCTACGAGCAGTACTTC. Translation gives CAWSVGTGGYEQYF.

This clone has a single count. The V gene is TRBV18, the J gene TRBJ2-1; 15 bases map to TRBD2. The V segment lost 3 bases and the J segment 1 base; nucleotides outside the gene matches: 1. Germline assignment: CDR1 KGHSH and CDR2 LQKENI. CDR3 length equals 17 residues. In DNA, the CDR3 is TGTGCCAGCTCACCCGGGACTAGCGGGAGGTCCTACAATGAGCAGTTCTTC. As protein: CASSPGTSGRSYNEQFF.

The chain uses TRBV5-1 and TRBJ2-7; a possible D gene is TRBD2 (5 bases). Trimming took off 0 bases at V and 3 bases at J, with 10 bases between the two ends. In germline, CDR1 is SGHRS, CDR2 YFSETQ. The CDR3 runs to 14 residues. CDR3 protein: CASSLAELGYEQYF. DNA for the CDR3: TGCGCCAGCAGCTTGGCCGAACTAGGCTACGAGCAGTACTTC. Drawing the rest from reference TRBV5-1 and TRBJ2-7, the complete variable domain is KAGVTQTPRYLIKTRGQQVTLSCSPISGHRSVSWYQQTPGQGLQFLFEYFSETQRNKGNFPGRFSGRQFSNSRSEMNVSTLELGDSALYLCASSLAELGYEQYFGPGTRLTVT.

The chain joins TRBV5-4 to TRBJ1-2, with D perhaps matching TRBD1 (6 bases). The germline CDR1 and CDR2 sequences are SGHNT and YYREEE (reference sequence). There are 13 residues in the CDR3. Trimming cost V 1 base and J 8 bases, with 12 bases left between them. CDR3 bases: TGTGCCAGCAGCTTGTCGGGGGGCAGAGGCTACACCTTC. Amino acid sequence: CASSLSGGRGYTF.

This clone appeared a single time. V and J are TRBV28 and TRBJ2-7; perhaps TRBD1 as D (6 bases). The germline gives CDR1 MDHEN, CDR2 SYDVKM. The length of the CDR3 is 14 residues. The germline V and J ends were trimmed by 9 bases and 2 bases, with 17 bases remaining between them. The CDR3 DNA reads as TGTGCCAGTAACAGGGCATATGGGACCTACGAGCAGTACTTC. Residues: CASNRAYGTYEQYF.

V is TRBV27 and J is TRBJ1-2, with 8 nucleotides matching TRBD1. The CDR3 length is 12 residues. V lost 3 bases and J lost 8; bases outside the gene matches: 2. Germline values: CDR1 MNHEY, CDR2 SMNVEV (reference sequence). The CDR3 reads CASSFTGGGYTF. CDR3 in DNA: TGTGCCAGCAGTTTCACAGGGGGAGGCTACACCTTC.

The chain couples TRBV29-1 to TRBJ2-2; a weak D match, TRBD1 (6 bases). From germline, CDR1 is SQVTM and CDR2 ANQGSEA. The germline V and J ends were trimmed by 7 bases and 3 bases, with 12 bases remaining between them. The CDR3 spans 13 residues. DNA for the CDR3: TGCAGCGCAAAAGGGGGTTACACCGGGGAGCTGTTTTTT. It specifies CSAKGGYTGELFF.

The V and J genes are TRBV7-8 and TRBJ2-5; TRBD1 aligns across 8 bases. Per germline, CDR1 SGHVS and CDR2 FQNEAQ. J was trimmed by 3 bases and V by 1 base; bases with no gene match: 7. The CDR3 has 16 residues. For the CDR3, the DNA is TGTGCCAGCAGCTTAGGAGTCGGGACAGGCAAAGAGACCCAGTACTTC. Amino acids: CASSLGVGTGKETQYF. The complete variable domain, with remaining parts taken from reference TRBV7-8 and TRBJ2-5, reads GAGVSQSPRYKVAKRGQDVALRCDPISGHVSLFWYQQALGQGPEFLTYFQNEAQLDKSGLPSDRFFAERPEGSVSTLKIQRTQQEDSAVYLCASSLGVGTGKETQYFGPGTRLLVL.

V and J are TRBV30 and TRBJ1-5, with TRBD1 as a possible D gene (6 bases). The germline CDR1 and CDR2 sequences are GTSNPN and SVGIG (reference sequence). This CDR3 is 13 amino acids long. V lost 3 bases and J 4 bases, leaving 10 bases between the germline ends. CDR3 sequence: CAWSPQGNQPQHF. DNA of the CDR3: TGTGCCTGGAGCCCACAGGGAAATCAGCCCCAGCATTTT.

The CDR3 loop is CASSYPGTESEKLFF. The CDR3 DNA reads as TGCGCCAGCAGTTACCCCGGGACTGAGAGTGAAAAACTGTTTTTT. This sequence joins TRBV10-1 and TRBJ1-4, with D possibly being TRBD1 (5 bases). Trimming left V 5 bases short and J 7 bases short, with 17 bases between. The germline gives CDR1 WNHNN, CDR2 SYGVQD (reference sequence). The CDR3 has 15 residues.

The chain employs TRBV6-5 and TRBJ1-4; D gene ambiguous. The CDR3 length is 13 residues. Trimming left V 2 bases short and J 4 bases short, with 5 bases between. Germline loops: CDR1 MNHEY, CDR2 SVGAGI. For the CDR3, the DNA is TGTGCCAGCAGTTACGGGGTTAATGAAAAACTGTTTTTT. Its protein is CASSYGVNEKLFF.

The chain combines TRBV9 with TRBJ2-1; TRBD2 agrees at 7 bases. The CDR3 is 16 amino acids. The V and J ends lost 0 bases and 4 bases, in that order; junction bases with no gene match: 7. The V gene's germline CDR1 is SGDLS and CDR2 YYNGEE. The CDR3 sequence: CASSVAGGLGYNEQFF. CDR3 coding DNA: TGTGCCAGCAGCGTAGCGGGAGGACTCGGGTACAATGAGCAGTTCTTC.

The V gene is TRBV27, the J gene TRBJ2-1; no definite D call. CDR1 and CDR2 (germline): MNHEY, SMNVEV (reference sequence). There are 11 residues in the CDR3. The V and J ends lost 5 bases and 2 bases respectively, with 1 base between them. The CDR3 loop is CASSAYNEQFF. The CDR3 DNA reads as TGTGCCAGCAGTGCCTACAATGAGCAGTTCTTC.

V usage is TRBV4-2 and J usage is TRBJ1-5; D is perhaps TRBD1 (5 bases). V lost 0 bases and J 7 bases, leaving 16 bases between the germline ends. CDR1 is LGHNA and CDR2 is YNFKEQ in the germline V gene. This CDR3 is built from 16 residues. CDR3 in DNA: TGTGCCAGCAGCCAAGAGGGGGTACCTTGGGGGCAGCCCCAGCATTTT. Residues: CASSQEGVPWGQPQHF.

This clone was found a few times. The chain employs TRBV5-1 and TRBJ1-5; D perhaps matches TRBD1 (6 bases). V lost 0 bases and J lost 2, with 9 bases in between. Germline assignment: CDR1 SGHRS and CDR2 YFSETQ. CDR3 length equals 15 residues. CDR3 bases: TGCGCCAGCAGCTTGGGGGCAGGGGGCAATCAGCCCCAGCATTTT. Amino acid sequence: CASSLGAGGNQPQHF.

This chain uses TRBV2 with TRBJ1-2; TRBD1 might be the D (6 bases). Trimming removed 6 bases at V and 0 bases at J, with 20 bases between. CDR1 is SNHLY and CDR2 is FYNNEI in the germline V gene. The CDR3 has 17 residues. The CDR3 here is CASSSPSDRKANYGYTF. CDR3 DNA sequence: TGTGCCAGCAGCTCCCCCTCCGACAGGAAGGCTAACTATGGCTACACCTTC.

This chain links TRBV30 with TRBJ1-1; D call uncertain. V lost 1 base and J 0 bases, leaving 6 bases between the germline ends. Germline V lookup: CDR1 GTSNPN, CDR2 SVGIG (reference sequence). This CDR3 has 13 amino acids. CDR3 amino acids: CAWSEHMNTEAFF. CDR3 in DNA: TGTGCCTGGAGTGAACATATGAACACTGAAGCTTTCTTT.

The genes are TRBV6-5 and TRBJ2-1, with a weak D call TRBD2 (5 bases). Germline assignment: CDR1 MNHEY and CDR2 SVGAGI. The germline V and J ends were trimmed by 6 bases and 2 bases, with 5 bases remaining between them. This CDR3 spans 12 amino acids. CDR3 nucleotides: TGTGCCAGCAGGGGAGCCTACAATGAGCAGTTCTTC. It specifies CASRGAYNEQFF.

The gene calls are TRBV19 and TRBJ1-1, with TRBD1 matching 10 bases. CDR3 length equals 13 residues. Germline CDR1 reads LNHDA; CDR2 reads SQIVND (reference sequence). Trimming took 7 bases from V and 5 from J; bases not matched to a gene: 4. The DNA of the CDR3 is TGTGCCAGTAAAGACAGGGGGCGGACTGAAGCTTTCTTT. This codes for CASKDRGRTEAFF.

This chain links TRBV7-3 with TRBJ2-3; 11 nucleotides line up with TRBD1. Germline V gene data show CDR1 as SGHTA and CDR2 as FQGTGA. The CDR3 sequence is 15 residues long. V lost 6 bases to trimming and J lost 4 bases; unmatched junction nucleotides: 6. The CDR3 nucleotides read TGTGCCAGCAGTCAAGCGGGACAGGGGGCAGATACGCAGTATTTT. This encodes CASSQAGQGADTQYF.